The T cell receptor (beta chain) under discussion was sequenced for a study of T cell changes during pregnancy in multiple sclerosis. This CDR3 is 20 amino acids long. Losses at the gene ends were 4 bases for V and 5 bases for J; bases not matched to a gene: 21. In germline, CDR1 is MNHNS, CDR2 SASEGT. Generated by immunoSEQ multiplex PCR, the TCRdb table keeps only in-frame clones and is missing some. The sample has fewer than 90,000 clones, 94% seen once; the top ten hold about 1.6%. The source of this sequence is a female donor in good health, enrolled as a control in a pregnancy study. The sequencing here drew on peripheral blood, taken after pregnancy. The chain combines TRBV6-1 with TRBJ2-5; 11 nucleotides match TRBD1. Here the CDR3 DNA reads TGTGCCAGCAGTGCGGGGACAGGGGGGATGGTAATAGCGGGATTTGAGACCCAGTACTTC. It yields the protein CASSAGTGGMVIAGFETQYF.